This T cell receptor (beta chain) was identified in a study of cytomegalovirus exposure and HLA in healthy donors. The CDR3 covers 15 residues. Germline CDR1 and CDR2: MNHNS and SASEGT. The V and J ends lost 4 bases and 2 bases respectively, with 15 bases between them. Note on this clone: Its antigen is as yet unknown.

Study outcomes and limitations: Association of a missense DCLRE1C variant with TCR beta V- and J-gene trimming was reported in a later analysis. Further analysis was carried out later, and it showed several of the most significant clusters appearing linked to common viral pathogens.

PCR amplification relied on 60 Vbeta primers (plus 13 Jbeta primers). Clones were read by immunoSEQ multiplex PCR, and TCRdb kept only the in-frame ones, dropping some. The table has around 210,000 clones, 85% seen once; the top ten hold 0.2% to 0.25%. The sequenced sample was PBMCs. The rearrangement joins TRBV6-1 to TRBJ2-7; tentative D call: TRBD2 (6 bases). This clonotype was sampled from a girl aged 2 to 10 in good health and CMV-seronegative. CDR3 coding DNA: TGTGCCAGCAGTGTCACGGCAGGGACTCCCTACGAGCAGTACTTC. Translation gives CASSVTAGTPYEQYF.